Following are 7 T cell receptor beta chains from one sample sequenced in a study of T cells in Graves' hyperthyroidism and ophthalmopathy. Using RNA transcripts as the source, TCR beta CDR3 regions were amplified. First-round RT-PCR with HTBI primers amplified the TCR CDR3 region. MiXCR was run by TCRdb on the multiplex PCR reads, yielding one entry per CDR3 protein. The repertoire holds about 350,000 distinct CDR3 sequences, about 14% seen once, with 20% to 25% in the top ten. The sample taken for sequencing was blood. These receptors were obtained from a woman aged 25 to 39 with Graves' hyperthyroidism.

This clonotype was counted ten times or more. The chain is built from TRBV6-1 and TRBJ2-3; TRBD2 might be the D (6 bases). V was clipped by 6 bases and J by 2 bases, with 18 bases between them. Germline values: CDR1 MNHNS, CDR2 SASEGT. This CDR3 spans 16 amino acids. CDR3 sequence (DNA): TGTGCCAGCAGCCTCCTGCCGGGACTCTACACAGATACGCAGTATTTT. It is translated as CASSLLPGLYTDTQYF.

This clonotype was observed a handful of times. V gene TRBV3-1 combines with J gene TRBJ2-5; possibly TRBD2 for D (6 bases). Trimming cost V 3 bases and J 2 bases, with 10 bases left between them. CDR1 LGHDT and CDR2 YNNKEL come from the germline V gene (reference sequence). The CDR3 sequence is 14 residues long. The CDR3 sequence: CASSQHGRQETQYF. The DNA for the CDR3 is TGTGCCAGCAGCCAGCACGGGAGACAAGAGACCCAGTACTTC.

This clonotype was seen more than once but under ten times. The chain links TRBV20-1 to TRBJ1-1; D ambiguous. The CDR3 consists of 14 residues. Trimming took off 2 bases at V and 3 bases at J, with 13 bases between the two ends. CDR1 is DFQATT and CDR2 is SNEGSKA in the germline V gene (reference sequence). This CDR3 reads CSARSSGSDTEAFF. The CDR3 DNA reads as TGCAGTGCTAGATCCTCGGGGTCGGACACTGAAGCTTTCTTT.

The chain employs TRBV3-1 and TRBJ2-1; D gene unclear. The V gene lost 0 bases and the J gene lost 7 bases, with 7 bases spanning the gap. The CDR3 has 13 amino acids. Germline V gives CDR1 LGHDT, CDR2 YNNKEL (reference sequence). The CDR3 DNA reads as TGTGCCAGCAGCCAAGATACCCCGAATGAGCAGTTCTTC. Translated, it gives CASSQDTPNEQFF.

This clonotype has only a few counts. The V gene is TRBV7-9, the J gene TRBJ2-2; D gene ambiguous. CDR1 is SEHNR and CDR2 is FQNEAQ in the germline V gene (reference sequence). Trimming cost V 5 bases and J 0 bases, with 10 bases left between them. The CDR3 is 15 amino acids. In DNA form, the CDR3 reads TGTGCCAGCAGCCAACGGGCCTCGAACACCGGGGAGCTGTTTTTT. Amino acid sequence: CASSQRASNTGELFF.

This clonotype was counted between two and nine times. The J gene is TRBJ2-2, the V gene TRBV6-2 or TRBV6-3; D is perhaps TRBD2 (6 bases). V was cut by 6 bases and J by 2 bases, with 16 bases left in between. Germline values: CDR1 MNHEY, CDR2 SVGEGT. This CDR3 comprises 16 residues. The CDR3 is CASSPVGGKNTGELFF. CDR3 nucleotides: TGTGCCAGCAGCCCTGTAGGAGGGAAAAACACCGGGGAGCTGTTTTTT.

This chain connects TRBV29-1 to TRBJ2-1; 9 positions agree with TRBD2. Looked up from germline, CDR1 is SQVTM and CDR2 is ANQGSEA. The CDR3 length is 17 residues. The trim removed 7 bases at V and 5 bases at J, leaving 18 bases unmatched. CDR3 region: CSARIAGETYINNEQFF. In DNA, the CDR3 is TGCAGCGCCCGGATAGCGGGAGAAACATATATTAACAATGAGCAGTTCTTC.